The next 5 T cell receptor beta chains were all read from a single sample in a study of cytomegalovirus exposure and HLA in healthy donors. PCR primers comprised 60 Vbeta and 13 Jbeta primers. The protocol was immunoSEQ multiplex PCR, while the TCRdb copy is restricted to in-frame clones and leaves out a portion. This table has about 180,000 clones, 75% to 85% appearing once. The sequenced sample consisted of PBMCs. These receptor sequences come from a woman aged 18-35 years in good health and CMV-seropositive.

DNA of the CDR3: TGTGCCAGCAGCTTAGAGGGGAGCGGGGGGGCCAATGAGCAGTTCTTC. Translation gives CASSLEGSGGANEQFF. The chain combines TRBV7-2 with TRBJ2-1; TRBD2 aligns across 10 bases. Germline CDR1 reads SGHTA; CDR2 reads FQGNSA. The CDR3 runs to 16 residues. V shed 1 base and J 6 bases; nucleotides not matched to a gene: 6.

The V gene is TRBV27, the J gene TRBJ1-1, with D tentatively TRBD1 (6 bases). The CDR3 covers 15 residues. V lost 2 bases to trimming and J lost 6 bases, with 16 bases between them. Germline CDR1 and CDR2: MNHEY and SMNVEV (reference sequence). CDR3 coding DNA: TGTGCCAGCAGTTTAGGAGGTCAGGGGTTGCCTGAAGCTTTCTTT. This codes for CASSLGGQGLPEAFF.

This rearrangement joins TRBV5-1 to TRBJ1-6; TRBD1 matches 7 bases. From germline, CDR1 is SGHRS and CDR2 YFSETQ. The CDR3 loop spans 13 amino acids. V dropped 3 bases and J dropped 11; count of bases not matched to a gene: 5. In DNA form, the CDR3 reads TGCGCCAGCAGCTCAGACAGGGCCACACCCCTCCACTTT. This sequence encodes CASSSDRATPLHF.

The chain employs TRBV7-6 and TRBJ2-1, with TRBD2 matching 9 bases. V dropped 2 bases and J dropped 3; count of bases not matched to a gene: 11. The germline CDR1 and CDR2 sequences are SGHVS and FNYEAQ. The CDR3 is 18 residues long. CDR3 in amino acids: CASSLIQSGGTNYNEQFF. The CDR3 nucleotides are TGTGCCAGCAGCTTAATACAAAGCGGGGGGACAAACTACAATGAGCAGTTCTTC.

The CDR3 is CASSYRAGYNEQFF. The DNA of the CDR3 is TGTGCCAGCAGTTACAGGGCAGGGTACAATGAGCAGTTCTTC. The chain uses TRBV6-5 and TRBJ2-1; possible D gene TRBD1, 5 bases. Germline V gene data show CDR1 as MNHEY and CDR2 as SVGAGI. Deletions cut 2 bases from V and 4 bases from J, with 9 bases between. This CDR3 spans 14 amino acids.